The 6 T cell receptor beta chains reported below all come from one sample, sequenced in a study of T-cell reconstitution after alpha-beta-depleted transplantation in children. TCRbeta library construction was performed incorporating unique molecular identifiers. A single record per CDR3 protein comes from TCRdb applying MiXCR to the PCR reads. This sample has some 450,000 distinct CDR3 sequences, with 43% found just once. Sequenced material: PBMCs, taken before TCRalphabeta/CD19-depleted stem cell transplant. All receptors come from a girl aged 2 to 10 with aplastic anemia, due to receive a stem cell transplant.

This clonotype was seen many times. The chain uses TRBV7-9 and TRBJ2-1, with 8 positions matching TRBD2. The CDR3 spans 13 residues. Germline loops: CDR1 SEHNR, CDR2 FQNEAQ (reference sequence). Written as DNA, the CDR3 is TGTGCGATCACAGCGGGAGCGAAAAATGAGCAGTTCTTC. This gives the protein CAITAGAKNEQFF.

This clonotype has just a few counts. This chain uses TRBV19 with TRBJ2-2, with 7 positions matching TRBD1. Germline loops: CDR1 LNHDA, CDR2 SQIVND (reference sequence). J lost 1 base, V lost 9 bases, and 5 bases had no gene match. CDR3 length: 14 residues. CDR3 region: CASSGTVNTGELFF. The CDR3 nucleotides are TGTGCCAGCTCCGGGACAGTGAACACCGGGGAGCTGTTTTTT.

This clonotype has only one observation. J is TRBJ2-3 and V is TRBV5-1; tentatively, D is TRBD1 (6 bases). Germline CDR1 is SGHRS and CDR2 is YFSETQ. Trimming pared 2 bases from V and 1 base from J, leaving 17 bases between. This CDR3 spans 17 amino acids. The CDR3 DNA sequence: TGCGCCAGCAGCTTACGCCCCTCACAGGGAGGCACAGATACGCAGTATTTT. Residues: CASSLRPSQGGTDTQYF.

The rearrangement links TRBV20-1 to TRBJ2-3; TRBD2 aligns across 7 bases. V shed 3 bases and J 2 bases; nucleotides not matched to a gene: 8. The germline CDR1 and CDR2 sequences are DFQATT and SNEGSKA (reference sequence). The CDR3 contains 15 residues. In nucleotides, the CDR3 is TGCAGTGCTAGGGGACTACGACACACCACAGATACGCAGTATTTT. This gives the protein CSARGLRHTTDTQYF.

This clonotype has a count of ten or more. The J gene is TRBJ1-1, the V gene TRBV12-3 or TRBV12-4; D remains unclear. The CDR3 is 11 amino acids. Trimming shortened V by 6 bases and J by 11 bases, and 13 bases separated the two germline ends. The CDR3 DNA follows: TGTGCCAGCAGCCAAGGACGAAGGGCTTTCTTT. It yields the protein CASSQGRRAFF.

This sequence joins TRBV12-3 or TRBV12-4 and TRBJ2-5; D gene ambiguous. The CDR3 has 13 amino acids. The V end lost 2 bases, the J end lost 5 bases, and 9 bases lay between the germline ends. CDR3 nucleotide sequence: TGTGCCAGCAGTTTATATACCCGGGAGACCCAGTACTTC. This codes for CASSLYTRETQYF.